This T cell receptor (beta chain) emerged from a study of blood T cell repertoires in COVID-19. Study in general: Acute-phase and convalescent COVID-19 samples originated in the United States, Italy and Spain. PBMCs, B-cell-depleted T cells, or T cells were the source of the cDNA or gDNA that made up the material.

In the authors' methods: Amplification of reference gene primers provided the estimated nucleated cell counts. The assay was immunoSEQ multiplex PCR, and TCRdb's table has in-frame clones only and misses some. Clone size and V and J calls were adopted from that table, with D and trimming inferred from the DNA. The profile shows 120,000 to 150,000 clones, approximately 89% of them singletons. The CDR3 covers 21 residues. Germline loops: CDR1 LGHDT, CDR2 YNNKEL (reference sequence). V lost 0 bases and J lost 1; bases outside the gene matches: 13. Sequenced material: peripheral blood. The chain recombines TRBV3-1 (or the pseudogene TRBV3-2) with TRBJ2-1; 12 bases line up with TRBD2. The sequence derives from a human donor in a cohort sampled during active COVID-19. The CDR3 loop is CASSQDATLAGGPSSYNEQFF. DNA of the CDR3: TGTGCCAGCAGCCAAGATGCAACGCTAGCGGGGGGGCCAAGTTCCTACAATGAGCAGTTCTTC.